This T cell receptor beta chain was obtained from a study of blood T cell repertoires in COVID-19. The CDR3 has 16 residues. V was clipped by 4 bases and J by 2 bases; unmatched bases: 4. Germline V gene data show CDR1 as SGHDT and CDR2 as YYEEEE. Per the original data handling: Reference gene primer amplification gave nucleated cell count estimates. This table comes from immunoSEQ multiplex PCR, and its TCRdb copy is limited to in-frame clones, with some not included. That table gives V, J and clone size, and the DNA gave D and trimming. The sample holds over 200,000 clones; over 75% are singletons and the top ten take roughly 8%.

The V call is TRBV5-6, the J call TRBJ2-2, with 11 nucleotides matching TRBD2. Sequenced material: peripheral blood. This clonotype was obtained from a woman of 80 years or more with acute or convalescent COVID-19. CDR3 protein: CASSILAGGNTGELFF. As DNA, the CDR3 is TGTGCCAGCAGCATCCTAGCGGGGGGTAACACCGGGGAGCTGTTTTTT.